Listed below are T cell receptor beta chains from one sample, sequenced in a study of cytomegalovirus exposure and HLA in healthy donors. Clones were sequenced by immunoSEQ multiplex PCR, and TCRdb holds only the in-frame ones, with some missing. The sample records over 75,000 clones, roughly 80% being singletons. The sample comprised PBMCs. Receptors were obtained from a man aged 55 to 69 in good health and CMV-seropositive. CDR3s include the opening cysteine and the closing phenylalanine or tryptophan. A D gene is named only where the DNA matches it firmly. The size field is filled for only some rows; it gives once, few, many or a size class.

abundance | j_gene | d_gene | v_gene | CDR3nt | CDR3aa
few | TRBJ1-1 | - | TRBV30 | TGTGCCTGGAGTTCGGGGGTAGAAGCTTTCTTT | CAWSSGVEAFF
- | TRBJ1-5 | - | TRBV11-3 | TGTGCCAGCAGCTGTGCCGGGGGGTGGGGCAATCAGCCCCAGCATTTT | CASSCAGGWGNQPQHF
few | TRBJ2-7 | - | TRBV2 | TGTGCCAGCAGTCTGGACAGCATTTACGAGCAGTACTTC | CASSLDSIYEQYF
- | TRBJ1-6 | - | TRBV19 | TGTGCCAGTACCCGTTTCGGTAATTCACCCCTCCACTTT | CASTRFGNSPLHF
- | TRBJ1-1 | - | TRBV7-9 | TGTGCCAGCAGCTTAGCGCCGACAGCCGAAGCTTTCTTT | CASSLAPTAEAFF
- | TRBJ2-7 | TRBD1 | TRBV5-5 | TGTGCCAGCAGCTTGGGGGGACAGTACGAGCAGTACTTC | CASSLGGQYEQYF
- | TRBJ2-2 | TRBD1 | TRBV15 | TGTGCCACCAGAAACACAGGGGAGACCGGGGAGCTGTTTTTT | CATRNTGETGELFF
few | TRBJ2-7 | TRBD2 | TRBV14 | TGTGCCAGCAGCCCCGCCGGGGGGGCCAGCTCCTACGAGCAGTACTTC | CASSPAGGASSYEQYF
- | TRBJ1-1 | - | TRBV9 | TGTGCCAGCAGCCCGGTGCGGGCAATGAACACTGAAGCTTTCTTT | CASSPVRAMNTEAFF
- | TRBJ1-3 | - | TRBV4-1 | TGCGCCAGCAGCCAAGATCGGGTATCTGGAAACACCATATATTTT | CASSQDRVSGNTIYF
- | TRBJ1-5 | - | TRBV27 | TGTGCCAGCAGTGTCAGGGGCGTCAATCAGCCCCAGCATTTT | CASSVRGVNQPQHF
- | TRBJ2-1 | TRBD2 | TRBV19 | TGTGCCAGTAGGGGTGCGGGACTAGGTTACAATGAGCAGTTCTTC | CASRGAGLGYNEQFF
- | TRBJ2-7 | TRBD1 | TRBV5-5 | TGTGCCAGCGGAACAGAACAGGGGGCGCGTGAGCAGTACTTC | CASGTEQGAREQYF
- | TRBJ1-1 | TRBD1 | TRBV7-2 | TGTGCCAGCAGCACAAGGACAGGGTTGAACACTGAAGCTTTCTTT | CASSTRTGLNTEAFF
- | TRBJ2-7 | TRBD1 | TRBV15 | TGTGCCACCAGCAGCGGGACAGACTACGAGCAGTACTTC | CATSSGTDYEQYF
- | TRBJ2-7 | TRBD1 | TRBV5-4 | TGTGCCAGCAGCGGGGCGACAGGGCTTCTCTCCTACGAGCAGTACTTC | CASSGATGLLSYEQYF
- | TRBJ2-1 | - | TRBV2 | TGTGCCAGCAGCGGGGGAATCTACAATGAGCAGTTCTTC | CASSGGIYNEQFF
few | TRBJ1-1 | - | TRBV6-5 | TGTGCCAGCAGCCCCGGGTGGGGAGTAGCTTTCTTT | CASSPGWGVAFF
once | TRBJ2-1 | TRBD1 | TRBV9 | TGTGCCAGCAGCGTAGGGGGACAGGGGGGCGATGAGCAGTTCTTC | CASSVGGQGGDEQFF
- | TRBJ2-7 | TRBD2 | TRBV19 | TGTGCCAGTAGTATAGTAGCGGGGGGCGACTACGAGCAGTACTTC | CASSIVAGGDYEQYF
- | TRBJ2-1 | - | TRBV7-9 | TGTGCCAGCAGCCCCTCATGGGGGGATGAGCAGTTCTTC | CASSPSWGDEQFF
- | TRBJ2-4 | TRBD1 | TRBV28 | TGTGCCAGCAGTCCTCGGGACAGGAGAGTATTAAACATTCAGTACTTC | CASSPRDRRVLNIQYF